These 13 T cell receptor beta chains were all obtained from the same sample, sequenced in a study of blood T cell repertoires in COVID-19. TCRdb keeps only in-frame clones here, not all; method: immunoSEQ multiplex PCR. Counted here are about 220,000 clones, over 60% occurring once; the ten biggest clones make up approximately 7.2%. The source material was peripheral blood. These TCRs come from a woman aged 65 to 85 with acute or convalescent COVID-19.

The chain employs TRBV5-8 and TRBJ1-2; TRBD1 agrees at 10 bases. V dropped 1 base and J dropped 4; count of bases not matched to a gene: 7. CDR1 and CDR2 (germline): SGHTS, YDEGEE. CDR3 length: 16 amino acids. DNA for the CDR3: TGTGCCAGCAGCTTGTGGGGGACAGGGGATCTCTATGGCTACACCTTC. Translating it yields CASSLWGTGDLYGYTF.

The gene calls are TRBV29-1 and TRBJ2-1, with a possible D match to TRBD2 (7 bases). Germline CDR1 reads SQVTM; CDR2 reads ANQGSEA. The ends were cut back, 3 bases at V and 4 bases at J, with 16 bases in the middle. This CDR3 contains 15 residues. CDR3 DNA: TGCAGCGTTGATGGGAGGGGGAGCCTGTACAATGAGCAGTTCTTC. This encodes CSVDGRGSLYNEQFF.

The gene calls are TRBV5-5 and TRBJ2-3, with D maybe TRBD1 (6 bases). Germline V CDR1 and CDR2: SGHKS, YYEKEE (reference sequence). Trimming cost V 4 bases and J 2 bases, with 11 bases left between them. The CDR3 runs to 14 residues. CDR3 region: CASSGGQLTDTQYF. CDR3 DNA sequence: TGTGCCAGCAGCGGAGGACAGCTCACAGATACGCAGTATTTT.

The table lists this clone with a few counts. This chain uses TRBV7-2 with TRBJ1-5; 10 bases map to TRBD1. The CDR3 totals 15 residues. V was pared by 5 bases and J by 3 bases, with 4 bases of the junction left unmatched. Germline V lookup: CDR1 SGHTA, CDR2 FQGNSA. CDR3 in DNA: TGTGCCAGCAGCAAAGGGACAGGGGACAATCAGCCCCAGCATTTT. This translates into CASSKGTGDNQPQHF.

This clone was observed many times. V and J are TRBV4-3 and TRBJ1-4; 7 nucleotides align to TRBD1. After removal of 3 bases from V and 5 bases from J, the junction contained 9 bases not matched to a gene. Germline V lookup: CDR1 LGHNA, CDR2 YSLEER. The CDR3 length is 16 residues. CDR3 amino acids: CASSHRPGQINEKLFF. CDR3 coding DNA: TGCGCCAGCAGCCACCGCCCGGGACAGATAAATGAAAAACTGTTTTTT.

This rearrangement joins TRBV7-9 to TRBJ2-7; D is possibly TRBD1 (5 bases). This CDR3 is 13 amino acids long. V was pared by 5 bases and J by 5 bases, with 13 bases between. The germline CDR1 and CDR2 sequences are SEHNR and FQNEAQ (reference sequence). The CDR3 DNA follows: TGTGCCAGCAGCCCAGACAGCAGGGACGAGCAGTACTTC. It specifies CASSPDSRDEQYF.

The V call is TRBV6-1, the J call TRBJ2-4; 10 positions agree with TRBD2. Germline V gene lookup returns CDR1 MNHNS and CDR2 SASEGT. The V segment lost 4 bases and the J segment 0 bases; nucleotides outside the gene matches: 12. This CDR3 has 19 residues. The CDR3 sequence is CASSAERGGQKLAKNIQYF. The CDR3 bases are TGTGCCAGCAGTGCAGAGCGGGGGGGCCAAAAACTAGCCAAAAACATTCAGTACTTC.

CDR3 nucleotide sequence: TGTGCCAGCATGAAACTAGACTCCTACAATGAGCAGTTCTTC. It is translated as CASMKLDSYNEQFF. The chain couples TRBV27 to TRBJ2-1; TRBD2 might be the D (5 bases). This CDR3 spans 14 amino acids. Trimming took 7 bases from V and 0 from J, leaving 10 bases between them. CDR1 and CDR2 (germline): MNHEY, SMNVEV (reference sequence).

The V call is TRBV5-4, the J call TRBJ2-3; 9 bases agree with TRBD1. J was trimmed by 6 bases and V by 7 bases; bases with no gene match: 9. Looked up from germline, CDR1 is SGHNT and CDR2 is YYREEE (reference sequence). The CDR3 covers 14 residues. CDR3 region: CASGDVQGADTQYF. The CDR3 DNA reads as TGTGCCAGCGGGGATGTACAGGGGGCGGATACGCAGTATTTT.

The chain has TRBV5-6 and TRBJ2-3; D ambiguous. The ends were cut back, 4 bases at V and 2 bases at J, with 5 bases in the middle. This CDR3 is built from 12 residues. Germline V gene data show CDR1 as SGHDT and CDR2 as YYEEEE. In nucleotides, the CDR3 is TGTGCCAGCAGCCCCTCCACAGATACGCAGTATTTT. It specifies CASSPSTDTQYF.

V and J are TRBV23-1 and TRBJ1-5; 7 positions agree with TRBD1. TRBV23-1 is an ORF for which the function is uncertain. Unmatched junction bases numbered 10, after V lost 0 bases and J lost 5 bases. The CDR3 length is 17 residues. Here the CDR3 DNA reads TGCGCCAGCAGTCAATCCGACGGACAGGTTGCCTATCAGCCCCAGCATTTT. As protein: CASSQSDGQVAYQPQHF.

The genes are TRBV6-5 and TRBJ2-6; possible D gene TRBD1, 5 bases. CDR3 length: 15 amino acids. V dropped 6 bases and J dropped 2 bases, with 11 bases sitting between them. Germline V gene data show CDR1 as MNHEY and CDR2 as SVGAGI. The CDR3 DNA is TGTGCCAGCAGAGGAAGGGGCCCTGGGGCCAACGTCCTGACTTTC. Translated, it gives CASRGRGPGANVLTF.

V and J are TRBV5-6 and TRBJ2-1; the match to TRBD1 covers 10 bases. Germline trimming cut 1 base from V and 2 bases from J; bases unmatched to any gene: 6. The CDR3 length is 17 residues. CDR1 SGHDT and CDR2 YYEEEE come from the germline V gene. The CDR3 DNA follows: TGTGCCAGCAGCTTGAAGACAGGGGGCCTTCCCTACAATGAGCAGTTCTTC. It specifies CASSLKTGGLPYNEQFF.